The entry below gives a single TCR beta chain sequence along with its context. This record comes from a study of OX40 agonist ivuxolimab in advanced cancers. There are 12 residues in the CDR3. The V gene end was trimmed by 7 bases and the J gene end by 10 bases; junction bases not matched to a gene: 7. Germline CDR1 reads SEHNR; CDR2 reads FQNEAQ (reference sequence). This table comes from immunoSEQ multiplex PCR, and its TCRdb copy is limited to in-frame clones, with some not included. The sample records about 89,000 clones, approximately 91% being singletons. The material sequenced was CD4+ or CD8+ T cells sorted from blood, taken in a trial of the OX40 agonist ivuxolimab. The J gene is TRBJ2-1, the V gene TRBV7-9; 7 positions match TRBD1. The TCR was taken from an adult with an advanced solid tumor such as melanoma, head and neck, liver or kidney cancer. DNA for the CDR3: TGTGCCAGCACCCCATTCAGGGGGGAGCAGTTCTTC. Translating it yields CASTPFRGEQFF. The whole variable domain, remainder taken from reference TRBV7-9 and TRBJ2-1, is DTGVSQNPRHKITKRGQNVTFRCDPISEHNRLYWYRQTLGQGPEFLTYFQNEAQLEKSRLLSDRFSAERPKGSFSTLEIQRTEQGDSAMYLCASTPFRGEQFFGPGTRLTVL.